This TCR beta chain appears in the sequencing data of a study of T cells in localized non-small cell lung cancer. Clones were read by immunoSEQ multiplex PCR, and TCRdb kept only the in-frame ones, dropping some. Here the sample spans tens of thousands of clones, about 86% being singletons. CDR1 and CDR2 (germline): SGDLS, YYNGEE. The CDR3 is made up of 14 amino acids. V shed 4 bases, J shed 4 bases, and the junction held 7 bases outside the gene matches. The rearrangement uses TRBV9 and TRBJ2-5; 7 bases match TRBD2. The sequence derives from a man aged 35 to 69 with stage I lung adenocarcinoma. The specimen was peripheral blood, collected before any cancer treatment. This CDR3 reads CASSYGGVPETQYF. In DNA, the CDR3 is TGTGCCAGCAGCTATGGGGGGGTCCCAGAGACCCAGTACTTC.